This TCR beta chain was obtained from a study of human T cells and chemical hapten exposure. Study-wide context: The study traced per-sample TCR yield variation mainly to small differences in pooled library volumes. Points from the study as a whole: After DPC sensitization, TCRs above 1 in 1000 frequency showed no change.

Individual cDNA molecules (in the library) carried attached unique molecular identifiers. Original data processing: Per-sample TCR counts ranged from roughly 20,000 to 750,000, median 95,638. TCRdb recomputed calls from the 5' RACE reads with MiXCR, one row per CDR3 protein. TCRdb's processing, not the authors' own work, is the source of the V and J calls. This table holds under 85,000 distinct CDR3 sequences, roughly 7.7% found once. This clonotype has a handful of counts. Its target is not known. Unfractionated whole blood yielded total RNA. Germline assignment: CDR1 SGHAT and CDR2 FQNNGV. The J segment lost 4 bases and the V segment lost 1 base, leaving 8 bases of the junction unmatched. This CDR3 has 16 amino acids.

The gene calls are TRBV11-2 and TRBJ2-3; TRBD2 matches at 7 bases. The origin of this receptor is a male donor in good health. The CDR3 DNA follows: TGTGCCAGCAGCTTAGCGGCAGCGGGAAGCGCAGATACGCAGTATTTT. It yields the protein CASSLAAAGSADTQYF. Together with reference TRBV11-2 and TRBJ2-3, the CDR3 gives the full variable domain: EAGVAQSPRYKIIEKRQSVAFWCNPISGHATLYWYQQILGQGPKLLIQFQNNGVVDDSQLPKDRFSAERLKGVDSTLKIQPAKLEDSAVYLCASSLAAAGSADTQYFGPGTRLTVL.